One TCR beta chain is described in this entry. Sequencing was performed with immunoSEQ multiplex PCR; in TCRdb, only in-frame clones are kept and a portion is missing. This table holds approximately 89,000 clones, roughly 90% found once. The sample comes from a study of OX40 agonist ivuxolimab in advanced cancers. This receptor was taken from an adult with an advanced solid tumor such as melanoma, head and neck, liver or kidney cancer. This sample comprised CD4+ or CD8+ T cells sorted from blood, obtained in a trial of the OX40 agonist ivuxolimab.

Here the CDR3 DNA reads TGTGCCATCAGGGGGACAGGGAGCAATCAGCCCCAGCATTTT. It yields the protein CAIRGTGSNQPQHF. The rearrangement joins TRBV10-3 to TRBJ1-5, with 9 positions matching TRBD1. The germline gives CDR1 ENHRY, CDR2 SYGVKD. V was pared by 6 bases and J by 1 base, with 1 base of the junction left unmatched. The CDR3 has 14 residues.